This T cell receptor beta chain was sequenced during a study of Graves' ophthalmopathy and Graves' hyperthyroidism. Looked up from germline, CDR1 is LNHDA and CDR2 is SQIVND (reference sequence). The length of the CDR3 is 17 residues. V gave up 1 base and J gave up 0 bases; unmatched junction bases: 3. Exclusion applied to patients with other autoimmune diseases, uncontrolled infections, pregnancy or lactation. Amplified TCR beta CDR3 regions were obtained using RNA transcripts as template. An opening RT-PCR round employed HTBI primers and preceded a second-round multiplex PCR. Via MiXCR, TCRdb re-called the multiplex PCR reads, giving one row per CDR3 protein. This table holds about 1.2 million distinct CDR3 sequences, about 40% found once.

This TCR was sampled from an adult man with Graves' hyperthyroidism. Sequenced: peripheral blood or thyroid tissue (not recorded which). The chain has TRBV19 and TRBJ2-6; 7 nucleotides agree with TRBD1. In DNA, the CDR3 is TGTGCCAGTAGTATAGTCAGGGGGACCTCTGGGGCCAACGTCCTGACTTTC. Residues: CASSIVRGTSGANVLTF.